This entry lists 26 T cell receptor beta chains sequenced from one sample in a study of blood T cells in healthy people across ages. Combining a sample-barcoded 5' primer with a J-beta primer mix, a second PCR ran for about 7 to 12 cycles. MiXCR, applied by TCRdb to the 5' RACE reads, yields one record per CDR3 protein. The sample consists of about a million distinct CDR3 sequences, about 51% of them appearing once. Sequencing was done on a sample of blood. The receptors here all came from a woman in her fifties or sixties in good health.

The rearrangement joins TRBV28 to TRBJ2-1, with D maybe TRBD2 (5 bases). V dropped 8 bases and J dropped 8 bases, with 16 bases sitting between them. CDR3 length: 13 amino acids. Germline loops: CDR1 MDHEN, CDR2 SYDVKM. The DNA for the CDR3 is TGTGCCAGCCGCGGGTTCGCACTGGATGAGCAGTTCTTC. This sequence encodes CASRGFALDEQFF.

This clonotype was seen a few times. The chain couples TRBV18 to TRBJ2-3; TRBD2 matches 8 bases. Unmatched junction bases numbered 3, after V lost 1 base and J lost 0 bases. This CDR3 contains 16 residues. Looked up from germline, CDR1 is KGHSH and CDR2 is LQKENI. The CDR3, as DNA: TGTGCCAGCTCACCACGGGCTAGCGGGAGCACAGATACGCAGTATTTT. This encodes CASSPRASGSTDTQYF.

The CDR3 DNA reads TGTGCCAGCAGCTTTATGGGATCGACCGGGGAGCTGTTTTTT. It is translated as CASSFMGSTGELFF. V usage is TRBV7-9 and J usage is TRBJ2-2; D is unresolved. CDR1 SEHNR and CDR2 FQNEAQ come from the germline V gene (reference sequence). Trimming took 3 bases from V and 5 from J, leaving 10 bases between them. The CDR3 sequence is 14 residues long.

This clonotype came up a few times. The rearrangement links TRBV5-1 to TRBJ2-3, with TRBD1 matching over 9 bases. CDR3 length: 14 residues. Germline-derived CDR1 and CDR2 are SGHRS and YFSETQ. With 4 bases clipped from V and 5 bases from J, the junction kept 5 bases outside the gene matches. The CDR3 reads CASSRTGAEDTQYF. Written as DNA, the CDR3 is TGCGCCAGCAGCCGGACAGGGGCCGAAGATACGCAGTATTTT.

This chain links TRBV20-1 with TRBJ1-1; 11 positions match TRBD1. CDR3 length: 15 amino acids. Germline V gene lookup returns CDR1 DFQATT and CDR2 SNEGSKA (reference sequence). Trimming cost V 1 base and J 4 bases; bases outside gene matches: 5. The CDR3 sequence is CSARARTGGGTEAFF. The CDR3 DNA is TGCAGTGCTAGAGCCAGGACAGGGGGCGGCACTGAAGCTTTCTTT.

This chain joins TRBV7-2 and TRBJ1-2; D not resolved. The CDR3 spans 11 residues. The germline V gene encodes CDR1 SGHTA and CDR2 FQGNSA. Between the trimmed V and J ends, which lost 5 bases and 7 bases, there was a span of 8 bases. CDR3 in amino acids: CASSDIGGYTF. The CDR3 DNA sequence: TGTGCCAGCAGCGACATCGGTGGCTACACCTTC.

CDR3 region: CASSQRGWAFF. CDR3 nucleotides: TGTGCCAGCAGCCAGCGGGGTTGGGCTTTCTTT. This sequence joins TRBV3-1 and TRBJ1-1; D call uncertain. Germline V lookup: CDR1 LGHDT, CDR2 YNNKEL (reference sequence). Deletions cut 3 bases from V and 11 bases from J, with 10 bases between. This CDR3 has 11 residues.

The chain is built from TRBV13 and TRBJ2-1, with 9 positions matching TRBD2. V lost 5 bases, J lost 7 bases, and 12 bases stayed unmatched. CDR1 is PRHDT, CDR2 FYEKMQ, per germline (reference sequence). The CDR3 contains 16 residues. The CDR3 here is CASSKIAGVEGNEQFF. The CDR3, as DNA: TGTGCCAGCAGCAAGATAGCGGGAGTAGAGGGTAATGAGCAGTTCTTC.

The table lists this clonotype with a few counts. This sequence joins TRBV29-1 and TRBJ2-1, with 7 bases matching TRBD2. Trimming removed 4 bases from V and 4 bases from J; junction bases left unmatched: 7. The CDR3 contains 14 residues. The germline gives CDR1 SQVTM, CDR2 ANQGSEA. The CDR3 DNA is TGCAGCGTTGGAGGTCTAGCGGAGTACAATGAGCAGTTCTTC. Its translation: CSVGGLAEYNEQFF.

This chain uses TRBV20-1 with TRBJ2-7; D unclear. The CDR3 loop spans 14 amino acids. V shed 6 bases and J shed 7 bases, with 22 bases lying between them. Germline assignment: CDR1 DFQATT and CDR2 SNEGSKA (reference sequence). The CDR3 loop reads CSAYGPLTAVEQYF. The CDR3, as DNA: TGCAGTGCCTACGGACCCCTTACCGCTGTGGAGCAGTACTTC.

The chain combines TRBV2 with TRBJ2-3; D is undetermined. Looked up from germline, CDR1 is SNHLY and CDR2 is FYNNEI. The CDR3 sequence is 12 residues long. V lost 6 bases and J 2 bases, leaving 6 bases between the germline ends. CDR3 loop: CASRLYTDTQYF. CDR3 in DNA: TGTGCCAGCAGACTATACACAGATACGCAGTATTTT.

This clonotype was observed a few times. V and J are TRBV20-1 and TRBJ1-2; D not resolved. Germline CDR1 and CDR2: DFQATT and SNEGSKA (reference sequence). This CDR3 spans 13 amino acids. Trimming pared 7 bases from V and 4 bases from J, leaving 16 bases between. CDR3 coding DNA: TGCAGTGGTAGCCCCTCCGGGCCCTATGGCTACACCTTC. Translated: CSGSPSGPYGYTF.

The chain carries TRBV27 and TRBJ2-1; 7 nucleotides align to TRBD2. V lost 6 bases, J lost 7 bases, and 12 bases stayed unmatched. The CDR3 runs 15 residues. Germline V gives CDR1 MNHEY, CDR2 SMNVEV (reference sequence). In nucleotides, the CDR3 is TGTGCCAGCAGCCAGGGTAGCGGGCCCTTGAATGAGCAGTTCTTC. Its protein is CASSQGSGPLNEQFF.

This clonotype was seen a single time. A single base separates this from a much larger clone, so it may be a read error. The chain links TRBV7-2 to TRBJ2-3; D unresolved. CDR3 size: 15 residues. Per germline, CDR1 SGHTA and CDR2 FQGNSA. CDR3 protein: CASSLDYLSTETQYF. The CDR3 nucleotides are TGTGCCAGCAGCTTAGACTACCTCTCCACAGAGACGCAGTATTTT.

This chain connects TRBV7-9 to TRBJ2-1; 8 nucleotides line up with TRBD2. The CDR3 runs to 16 residues. Unmatched junction bases numbered 6, after V lost 5 bases and J lost 0 bases. Germline V gene lookup returns CDR1 SEHNR and CDR2 FQNEAQ (reference sequence). The CDR3 is CASSPQGLVSYNEQFF. The CDR3, as DNA: TGTGCCAGCAGCCCTCAGGGACTAGTCTCCTACAATGAGCAGTTCTTC.

This clonotype was picked up a small number of times. This rearrangement joins TRBV12-3 or TRBV12-4 to TRBJ1-4; D is unresolved. The CDR3 contains 14 residues. Trimming pared 1 base from V and 10 bases from J, leaving 13 bases between. CDR3 coding DNA: TGTGCCAGCAGTTTAGACCCCCGGGGAGGAAAACTGTTTTTT. It yields the protein CASSLDPRGGKLFF.

The table lists this clonotype with a few counts. The V call is TRBV7-2, the J call TRBJ2-3; D unresolved. The CDR3 has 17 amino acids. Trimming shortened V by 2 bases and J by 0 bases, and 15 bases separated the two germline ends. Germline CDR1 reads SGHTA; CDR2 reads FQGNSA. As DNA, the CDR3 is TGTGCCAGCAGCTTACTTTTATTCGGCTCTAGCACAGATACGCAGTATTTT. This encodes CASSLLLFGSSTDTQYF.

The sample holds a few counts of this clonotype. The chain combines TRBV6-1 with TRBJ2-5; no definite D call. Germline V gives CDR1 MNHNS, CDR2 SASEGT. This CDR3 has 13 residues. V was cut by 6 bases and J by 1 base, with 9 bases left in between. This CDR3 is CASRTLFQETQYF. The CDR3 DNA reads as TGTGCCAGCAGAACATTATTCCAAGAGACCCAGTACTTC.

This chain joins TRBV29-1 and TRBJ2-5; TRBD1 is a possible D gene (7 bases). Trimming removed 3 bases from V and 5 bases from J, with 13 bases in between. The CDR3 is 13 amino acids. The germline CDR1 and CDR2 sequences are SQVTM and ANQGSEA. The chain's CDR3 is CSVEVQGRETQYF. The CDR3, as DNA: TGCAGCGTTGAGGTACAGGGGAGGGAGACCCAGTACTTC.

Comments on this clonotype: One end of the junction does not line up with germline, which may come from a read error. This rearrangement joins TRBV28 to TRBJ2-7; D might be TRBD2 (6 bases). The germline V gene has CDR1 MDHEN and CDR2 SYDVKM. The CDR3 contains 16 residues. The CDR3: CASSLEGLARPYVQYF. As DNA, the CDR3 is TGTGCCAGCAGTTTAGAGGGGCTAGCGCGCCCCTACGTGCAGTACTTC.

This clonotype has only a few counts. The chain has TRBV15 and TRBJ1-2, with a possible D match to TRBD1 (6 bases). CDR3 length: 13 residues. Trimming removed 1 base from V and 5 bases from J, with 8 bases in between. Germline lookup yields CDR1 LNHNV and CDR2 YYDKDF (reference sequence). The CDR3 region is CATSRGQEYGYTF. CDR3 DNA: TGTGCCACCAGCAGAGGACAGGAATATGGCTACACCTTC. Filled out from reference TRBV15 and TRBJ1-2, the complete variable domain reads DAMVIQNPRYQVTQFGKPVTLSCSQTLNHNVMYWYQQKSSQAPKLLFHYYDKDFNNEADTPDNFQSRRPNTSFCFLDIRSPGLGDTAMYLCATSRGQEYGYTFGSGTRLTVV.

J is TRBJ2-4 and V is TRBV27, with D maybe TRBD2 (5 bases). From germline, CDR1 is MNHEY and CDR2 SMNVEV (reference sequence). This CDR3 has 17 amino acids. V lost 4 bases and J 0 bases, leaving 16 bases between the germline ends. The CDR3 reads CASSSITSVLAKNIQYF. The CDR3 DNA is TGTGCCAGCAGTTCAATTACTAGTGTCCTAGCCAAAAACATTCAGTACTTC.

This clonotype has a handful of counts. The CDR3 spells CASRPGLAAYNEQFF. As DNA, the CDR3 is TGTGCCAGCAGACCCGGACTAGCGGCCTACAATGAGCAGTTCTTC. V gene TRBV7-2 combines with J gene TRBJ2-1, with 10 bases identical to TRBD2. The V gene end was trimmed by 6 bases and the J gene end by 2 bases; junction bases not matched to a gene: 4. Germline lookup yields CDR1 SGHTA and CDR2 FQGNSA. This CDR3 has 15 amino acids.

V is TRBV30 and J is TRBJ1-2, with TRBD1 matching 7 bases. This CDR3 has 14 residues. V trimming: 3 bases; J trimming: 4 bases; junction bases outside the gene matches: 8. CDR1 and CDR2 (germline): GTSNPN, SVGIG (reference sequence). The CDR3: CAWRRDSSRYGYTF. The CDR3 nucleotides are TGTGCCTGGAGACGGGACAGTTCCCGCTATGGCTACACCTTC.

The J gene is TRBJ1-2, the V gene TRBV6-2 or TRBV6-3; D is unclear. Germline loops: CDR1 MNHEY, CDR2 SVGEGT. The CDR3 length is 15 residues. V lost 7 bases, J lost 0 bases, and 15 bases lay in between. In DNA, the CDR3 is TGTGCCAGCAAGGCCAGCCCTGGCTCTAACTATGGCTACACCTTC. Translation: CASKASPGSNYGYTF.

The rearrangement joins TRBV28 to TRBJ2-3; 9 bases map to TRBD2. Germline trimming cut 6 bases from V and 1 base from J; bases unmatched to any gene: 5. This CDR3 spans 15 amino acids. Germline V gene sequence: CDR1 MDHEN, CDR2 SYDVKM. CDR3 sequence: CASRYSGSGTDTQYF. The DNA for the CDR3 is TGTGCCAGCAGATATAGCGGGAGCGGCACAGATACGCAGTATTTT.